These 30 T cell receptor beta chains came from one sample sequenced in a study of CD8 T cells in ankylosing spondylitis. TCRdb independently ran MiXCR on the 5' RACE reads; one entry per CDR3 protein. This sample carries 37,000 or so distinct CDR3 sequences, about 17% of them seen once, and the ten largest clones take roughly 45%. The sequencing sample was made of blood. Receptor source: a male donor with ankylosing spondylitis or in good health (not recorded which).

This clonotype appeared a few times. The CDR3 is CASRQALAGVSYNEQFF. CDR3 nucleotide sequence: TGCGCCAGCAGACAGGCACTAGCGGGAGTTTCCTACAATGAGCAGTTCTTC. V usage is TRBV4-3 and J usage is TRBJ2-1, with 11 bases matching TRBD2. V was pared by 6 bases and J by 1 base, with 8 bases of the junction left unmatched. The CDR3 loop spans 17 amino acids. Germline loops: CDR1 LGHNA, CDR2 YSLEER.

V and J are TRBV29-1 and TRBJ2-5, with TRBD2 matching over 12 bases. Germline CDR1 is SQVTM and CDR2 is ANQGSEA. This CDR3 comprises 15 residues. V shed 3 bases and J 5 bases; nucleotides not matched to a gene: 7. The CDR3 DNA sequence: TGCAGCGTTGATGGAAGGACTAGCGGGACCGAGACCCAGTACTTC. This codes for CSVDGRTSGTETQYF.

The chain's CDR3 is CASSLYGTGIYEQYV. The CDR3 nucleotides are TGTGCCAGCAGCTTATACGGGACAGGGATTTACGAGCAGTACGTC. The chain recombines TRBV11-2 with TRBJ2-7, with 9 bases matching TRBD1. CDR1 and CDR2 from the germline V gene are SGHAT and FQNNGV. The CDR3 has 15 residues. V was pared by 2 bases and J by 4 bases, with 6 bases of the junction left unmatched.

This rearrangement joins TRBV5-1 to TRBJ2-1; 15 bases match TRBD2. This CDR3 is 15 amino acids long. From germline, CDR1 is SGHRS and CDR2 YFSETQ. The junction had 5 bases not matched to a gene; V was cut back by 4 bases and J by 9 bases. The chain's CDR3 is CASSTGTSGRFEQFF. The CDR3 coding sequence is TGCGCCAGCAGCACCGGGACTAGCGGGAGGTTTGAGCAGTTCTTC.

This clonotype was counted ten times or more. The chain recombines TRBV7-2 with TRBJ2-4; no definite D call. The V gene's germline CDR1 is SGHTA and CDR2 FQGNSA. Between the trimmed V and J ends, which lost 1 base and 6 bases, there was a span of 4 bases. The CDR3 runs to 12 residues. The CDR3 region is CASSLEGNIQYF. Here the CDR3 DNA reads TGTGCCAGCAGCTTAGAGGGAAACATTCAGTACTTC. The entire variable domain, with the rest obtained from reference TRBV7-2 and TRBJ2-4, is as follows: GAGVSQSPSNKVTEKGKDVELRCDPISGHTALYWYRQSLGQGLEFLIYFQGNSAPDKSGLPSDRFSAERTGGSVSTLTIQRTQQEDSAVYLCASSLEGNIQYFGAGTRLSVL.

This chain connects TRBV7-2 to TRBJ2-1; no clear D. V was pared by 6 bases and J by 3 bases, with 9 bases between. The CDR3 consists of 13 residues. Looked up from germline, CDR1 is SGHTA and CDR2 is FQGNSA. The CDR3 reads CASRPPSYNEQFF. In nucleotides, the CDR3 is TGTGCCAGCAGGCCCCCTAGCTACAATGAGCAGTTCTTC. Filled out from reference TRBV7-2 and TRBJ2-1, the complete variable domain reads GAGVSQSPSNKVTEKGKDVELRCDPISGHTALYWYRQSLGQGLEFLIYFQGNSAPDKSGLPSDRFSAERTGGSVSTLTIQRTQQEDSAVYLCASRPPSYNEQFFGPGTRLTVL.

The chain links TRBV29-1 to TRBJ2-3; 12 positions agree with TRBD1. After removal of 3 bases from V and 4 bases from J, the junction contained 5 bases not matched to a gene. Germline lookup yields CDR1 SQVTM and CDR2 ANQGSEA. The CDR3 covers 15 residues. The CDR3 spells CSVDGGQGASDTQYF. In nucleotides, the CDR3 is TGCAGCGTTGATGGGGGACAGGGGGCATCAGATACGCAGTATTTT.

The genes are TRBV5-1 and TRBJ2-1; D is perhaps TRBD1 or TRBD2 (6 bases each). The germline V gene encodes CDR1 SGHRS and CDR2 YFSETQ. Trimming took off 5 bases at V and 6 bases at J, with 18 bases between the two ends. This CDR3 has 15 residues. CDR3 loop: CASRAGPPGANEQFF. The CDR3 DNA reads TGCGCCAGCAGGGCGGGACCCCCGGGGGCCAATGAGCAGTTCTTC. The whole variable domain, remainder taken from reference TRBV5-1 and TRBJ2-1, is KAGVTQTPRYLIKTRGQQVTLSCSPISGHRSVSWYQQTPGQGLQFLFEYFSETQRNKGNFPGRFSGRQFSNSRSEMNVSTLELGDSALYLCASRAGPPGANEQFFGPGTRLTVL.

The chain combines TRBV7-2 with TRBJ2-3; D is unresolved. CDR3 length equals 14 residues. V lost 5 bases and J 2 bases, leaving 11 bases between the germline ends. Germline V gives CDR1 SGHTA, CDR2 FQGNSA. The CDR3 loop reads CASSPVGHTDTQYF. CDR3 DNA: TGTGCCAGCAGCCCCGTTGGGCACACAGATACGCAGTATTTT.

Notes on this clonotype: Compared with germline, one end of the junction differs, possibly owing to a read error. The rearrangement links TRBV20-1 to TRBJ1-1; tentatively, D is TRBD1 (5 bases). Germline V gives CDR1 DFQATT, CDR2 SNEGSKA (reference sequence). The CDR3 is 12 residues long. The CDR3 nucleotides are TGCAGTGCCACCCCCGTGGCAGGGAATTTAATCTTT. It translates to CSATPVAGNLIF.

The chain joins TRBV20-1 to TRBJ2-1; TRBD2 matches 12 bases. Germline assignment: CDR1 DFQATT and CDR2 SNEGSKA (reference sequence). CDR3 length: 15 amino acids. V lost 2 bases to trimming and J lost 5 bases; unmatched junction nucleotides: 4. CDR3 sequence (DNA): TGCAGTGCTAGACCTCGGACTAGCGGGAACAATGAGCAGTTCTTC. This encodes CSARPRTSGNNEQFF.

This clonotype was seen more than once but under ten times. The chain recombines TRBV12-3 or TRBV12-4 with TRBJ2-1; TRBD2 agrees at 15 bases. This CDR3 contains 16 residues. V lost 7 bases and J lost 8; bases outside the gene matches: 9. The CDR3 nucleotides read TGTGCCAGCAACCGAAGGCGGACTAGCGGGGGGGATGAGCAGTTCTTC. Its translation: CASNRRRTSGGDEQFF.

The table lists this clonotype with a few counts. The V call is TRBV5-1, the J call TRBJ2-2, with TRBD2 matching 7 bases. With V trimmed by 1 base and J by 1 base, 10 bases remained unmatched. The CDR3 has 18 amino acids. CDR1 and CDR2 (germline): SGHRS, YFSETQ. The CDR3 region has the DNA TGCGCCAGCAGCTTGCAAGCTAGCGGATTCCTGAACACCGGGGAGCTGTTTTTT. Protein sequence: CASSLQASGFLNTGELFF.

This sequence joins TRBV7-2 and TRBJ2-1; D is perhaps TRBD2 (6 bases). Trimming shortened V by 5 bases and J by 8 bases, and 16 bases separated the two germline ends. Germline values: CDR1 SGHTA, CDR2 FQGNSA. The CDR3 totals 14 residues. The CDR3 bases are TGTGCCAGCAGCCCACGGACTAAAATTGATGAGCAGTTCTTC. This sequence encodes CASSPRTKIDEQFF.

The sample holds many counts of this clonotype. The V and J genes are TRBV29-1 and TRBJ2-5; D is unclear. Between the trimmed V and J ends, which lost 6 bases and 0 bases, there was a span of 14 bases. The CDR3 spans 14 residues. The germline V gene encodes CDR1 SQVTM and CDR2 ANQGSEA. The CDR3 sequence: CSVQILDHQETQYF. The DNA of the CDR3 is TGCAGCGTCCAAATATTGGACCACCAAGAGACCCAGTACTTC.

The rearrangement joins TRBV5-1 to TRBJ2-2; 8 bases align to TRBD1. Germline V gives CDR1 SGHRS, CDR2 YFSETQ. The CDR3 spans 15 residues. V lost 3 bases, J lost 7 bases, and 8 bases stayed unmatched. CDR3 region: CASSSGQGGNGELFF. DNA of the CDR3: TGCGCCAGCAGCTCCGGACAGGGTGGTAACGGGGAGCTGTTTTTT.

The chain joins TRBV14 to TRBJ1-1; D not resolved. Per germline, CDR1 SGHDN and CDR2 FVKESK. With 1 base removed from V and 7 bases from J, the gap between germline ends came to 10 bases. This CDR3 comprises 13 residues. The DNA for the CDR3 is TGTGCCAGCAGCCAAGTTATTGGGGATGAAGCTTTCTTT. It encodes CASSQVIGDEAFF.

CDR3 DNA sequence: TGTGCCAGCAGCCCGACCTTACAGAACACCGGGGAGCTGTTTTTT. This translates into CASSPTLQNTGELFF. The gene calls are TRBV7-2 and TRBJ2-2; D is uncertain. CDR1 is SGHTA, CDR2 FQGNSA, per germline. Trimming took off 5 bases at V and 1 base at J, with 11 bases between the two ends. The CDR3 spans 15 residues.

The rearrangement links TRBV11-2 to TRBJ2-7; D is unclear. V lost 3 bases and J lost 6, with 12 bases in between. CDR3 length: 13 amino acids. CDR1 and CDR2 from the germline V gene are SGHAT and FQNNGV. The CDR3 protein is CASSFLARPEQYF. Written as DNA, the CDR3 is TGTGCCAGCAGCTTTTTGGCCAGACCCGAGCAGTACTTC.

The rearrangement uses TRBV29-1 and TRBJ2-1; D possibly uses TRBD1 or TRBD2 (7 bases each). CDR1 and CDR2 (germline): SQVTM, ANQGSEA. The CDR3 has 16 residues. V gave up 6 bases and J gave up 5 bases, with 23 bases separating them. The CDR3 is CSVPPRGREIDNEQFF. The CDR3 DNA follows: TGCAGCGTCCCTCCTAGGGGGCGGGAGATCGACAATGAGCAGTTCTTC.

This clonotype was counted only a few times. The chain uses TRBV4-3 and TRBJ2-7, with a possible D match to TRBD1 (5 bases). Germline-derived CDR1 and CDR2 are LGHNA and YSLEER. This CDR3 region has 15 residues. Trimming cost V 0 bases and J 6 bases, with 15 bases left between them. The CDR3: CASSQDSNTGGEQYF. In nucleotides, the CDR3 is TGCGCCAGCAGCCAAGATTCTAATACAGGTGGCGAGCAGTACTTC.

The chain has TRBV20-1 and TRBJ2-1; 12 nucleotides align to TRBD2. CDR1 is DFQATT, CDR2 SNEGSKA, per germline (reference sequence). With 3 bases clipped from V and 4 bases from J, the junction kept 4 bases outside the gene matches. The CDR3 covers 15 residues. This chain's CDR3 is CSARTSGSVYNEQFF. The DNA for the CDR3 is TGCAGTGCTAGGACTAGCGGGAGCGTATACAATGAGCAGTTCTTC.

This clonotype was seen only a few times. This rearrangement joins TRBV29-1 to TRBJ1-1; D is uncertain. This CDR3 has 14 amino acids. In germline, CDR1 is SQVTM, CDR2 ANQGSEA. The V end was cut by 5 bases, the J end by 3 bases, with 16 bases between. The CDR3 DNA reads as TGCAGCGTTTATGTGGGGTCTTGGGACACTGAAGCTTTCTTT. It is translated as CSVYVGSWDTEAFF.

The CDR3 reads CASSEASINEQFF. The CDR3 nucleotides read TGTGCCAGCAGTGAAGCTTCCATCAATGAGCAGTTCTTC. This chain links TRBV6-2 or TRBV6-3 with TRBJ2-1; D unresolved. The V end lost 5 bases, the J end lost 6 bases, and 11 bases lay between the germline ends. CDR1 is MNHEY and CDR2 is SVGEGT in the germline V gene. This CDR3 contains 13 residues.

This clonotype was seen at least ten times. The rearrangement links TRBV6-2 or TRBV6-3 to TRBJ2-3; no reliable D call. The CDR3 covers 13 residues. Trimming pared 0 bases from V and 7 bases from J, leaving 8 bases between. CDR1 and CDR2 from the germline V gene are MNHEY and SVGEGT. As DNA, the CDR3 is TGTGCCAGCAGTTACTCGTGGCAAAATACGCAGTATTTT. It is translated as CASSYSWQNTQYF.

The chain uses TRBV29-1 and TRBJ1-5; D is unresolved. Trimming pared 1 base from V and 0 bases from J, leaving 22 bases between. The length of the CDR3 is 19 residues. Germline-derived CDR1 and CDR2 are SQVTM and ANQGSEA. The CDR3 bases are TGCAGCGTTGAAGCCGGGCCGCAAACACTTTTAAATAGCAATCAGCCCCAGCATTTT. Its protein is CSVEAGPQTLLNSNQPQHF.

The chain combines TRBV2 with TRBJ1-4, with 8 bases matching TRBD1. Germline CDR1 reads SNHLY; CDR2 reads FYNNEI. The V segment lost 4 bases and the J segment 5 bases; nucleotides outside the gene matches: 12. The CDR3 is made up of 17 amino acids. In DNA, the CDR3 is TGTGCCAGCAGTGTGGGGACAGGCGAGACCCTCAATGAAAAACTGTTTTTT. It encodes CASSVGTGETLNEKLFF.

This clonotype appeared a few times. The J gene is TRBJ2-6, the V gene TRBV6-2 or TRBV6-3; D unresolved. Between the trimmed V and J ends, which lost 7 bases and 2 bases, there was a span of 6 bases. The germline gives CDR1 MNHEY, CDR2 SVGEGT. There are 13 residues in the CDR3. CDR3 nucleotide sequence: TGTGCCAGCATACAAGCTGGGGCCAACGTCCTGACTTTC. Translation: CASIQAGANVLTF.

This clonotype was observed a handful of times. As DNA, the CDR3 is TGTGCCAGCATTGAACCTTGGCCCCAGTACAATGAGCAGTTCTTC. Amino acids: CASIEPWPQYNEQFF. V usage is TRBV7-2 and J usage is TRBJ2-1; D gene ambiguous. Germline V gene lookup returns CDR1 SGHTA and CDR2 FQGNSA. V lost 7 bases and J 4 bases, leaving 17 bases between the germline ends. This CDR3 comprises 15 residues.

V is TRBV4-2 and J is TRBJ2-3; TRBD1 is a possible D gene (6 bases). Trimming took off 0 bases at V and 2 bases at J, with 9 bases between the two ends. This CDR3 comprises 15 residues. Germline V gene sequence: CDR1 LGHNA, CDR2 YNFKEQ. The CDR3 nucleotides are TGTGCCAGCAGCCAAGAGAGGGGGTTCACAGATACGCAGTATTTT. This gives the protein CASSQERGFTDTQYF.